The rows below give T cell receptor beta chains drawn from one sample of a study of blood T cell repertoires in COVID-19. Some clones are missing from TCRdb's copy, which holds only in-frame ones; the method was immunoSEQ multiplex PCR. The sample consists of under 300,000 clones, approximately 90% of them appearing once. Sequencing used peripheral blood. These TCRs come from a woman in her forties who had recovered from COVID-19. Each CDR3 is given with its conserved first and last residue. D genes are given only for firm matches. Expanded clones get a size class; other rows say once, few or many, or leave the size out.

abundance,j_gene,v_gene,d_gene,CDR3aa,CDR3nt
NA,TRBJ1-6,TRBV5-8,NA,CASLPGVSPLHF,TGTGCCAGCTTACCCGGGGTTTCACCCCTCCACTTT
NA,TRBJ2-3,TRBV5-6,TRBD2,CASSVTSGGSTDTQYF,TGTGCCAGCAGCGTGACTAGCGGAGGGAGCACAGATACGCAGTATTTT
NA,TRBJ1-5,TRBV7-9,NA,CASSSGSANQPQHF,TGTGCCAGCAGCTCCGGCAGCGCGAATCAGCCCCAGCATTTT
NA,TRBJ1-1,TRBV16,NA,CASSPRQSMNTEAFF,TGTGCCAGCAGCCCCCGACAGAGTATGAACACTGAAGCTTTCTTT
NA,TRBJ1-2,TRBV4-3,TRBD1,CASSQDRGRRWYGYTF,TGCGCCAGCAGCCAAGACAGGGGGCGCCGATGGTATGGCTACACCTTC
NA,TRBJ1-3,TRBV5-1,TRBD1,CASSWDSTLSSGNTIYF,TGCGCCAGCAGCTGGGACAGTACTTTATCCTCTGGAAACACCATATATTTT
NA,TRBJ1-2,TRBV27,NA,CASSLSAGEANYGYTF,TGTGCCAGCAGTTTATCGGCCGGGGAAGCTAACTATGGCTACACCTTC
NA,TRBJ1-1,TRBV4-3,NA,CASSRGAWENTEAFF,TGCGCCAGCAGCCGCGGGGCCTGGGAGAACACTGAAGCTTTCTTT
NA,TRBJ2-7,TRBV6-5,TRBD2,CASSQSSGFYEQYF,TGTGCCAGCAGTCAGAGTAGCGGGTTCTACGAGCAGTACTTC
NA,TRBJ2-3,TRBV30,TRBD1,CAWSGGQGTDTQYF,TGTGCCTGGAGTGGGGGACAGGGCACAGATACGCAGTATTTT
NA,TRBJ2-2,TRBV18,NA,CASSATGELFF,TGTGCCAGCTCAGCGACCGGGGAGCTGTTTTTT
few,TRBJ2-7,TRBV5-6,NA,CASQTGWGSYEQYF,TGTGCCAGCCAAACAGGGTGGGGCTCCTACGAGCAGTACTTC
NA,TRBJ1-2,TRBV2,TRBD1,CASSEGQDYGYTF,TGTGCCAGCAGCGAGGGACAGGACTATGGCTACACCTTC
NA,TRBJ2-7,TRBV10-3,TRBD2,CAIRLAGGEQYF,TGTGCCATCCGACTAGCGGGGGGGGAGCAGTACTTC
NA,TRBJ2-1,TRBV9,NA,CASSARGNSYNEQFF,TGTGCCAGCAGCGCCCGGGGGAACTCCTACAATGAGCAGTTCTTC